What follows describes a single T cell receptor beta chain. No antigen is known for it. Qualities for individual bases were not recorded, and no much larger clone is one base off. The sample is drawn from a study of graft-versus-host responses after intestinal transplantation (dated by TCRdb to about 2021). Study-level background: The transplants that recipients got were multivisceral, liver-intestinal, or isolated intestinal. All recipients received anti-thymocyte globulin induction followed by maintenance tacrolimus and steroids for around three years. After intestinal transplantation, graft-versus-host and host-versus-graft alloreactive T cell clones were followed in the graft, circulation and bone marrow using bulk TCR-beta CDR3 sequencing. To identify alloreactive clones, pre-transplant mixed lymphocyte reaction products were sequenced and compared with unstimulated pre-transplant donor and recipient T cells. The cohort enrolled 20 to 30 intestinal transplant recipients, one of whom was a retransplant, and a few patients without pretransplant specimens were excluded. Donor T cell macrochimerism was defined as a peak of at least 4% donor T cells among recipient peripheral blood mononuclear cells. Rather than being sequenced by the commercial service, samples from a few later patients were sequenced in-house on an Illumina MiSeq and processed with MiXCR. Here is what the overall study found, with its caveats: Peak levels of circulating GvH clones were associated with declines in HvG clones early after transplant. The relatively low number and heterogeneity of intestinal transplant patients limited the conclusions. High GvH to HvG T cell clonal ratios were observed in the allografts of patients with donor T cell macrochimerism. GvH clones turned up in recipient bone marrow, with some appearing earlier in ileal mucosa or blood, a pattern consistent with an intestinal mucosal origin.

Preparation of the library involved the immunoSEQ multiplex PCR assay. For most patients, genomic DNA was isolated with the Qiagen DNeasy Blood and Tissue Kit and sent frozen to Adaptive Biotechnologies for TCR sequencing. For most patients, high-throughput TCR-beta CDR3 sequencing of genomic DNA was performed by Adaptive Biotechnologies. The authors' pipeline ran thus. Adaptive's ImmunoSEQ software was the source of the TCR sequencing data for 15 to 20 patients, while three other patients were processed with MiXCR and VDJtools. CD4 versus CD8 sorting errors were corrected by removing sequences found in both subsets at a frequency ratio below 5:1. CDR3 nucleotide sequences shared between donor and recipient were removed because their origin could not be assigned. To count as alloreactive, a clone needed at least 2-fold expansion over unstimulated cells and a minimum CFSE-low frequency of 0.002% (template counts) or 0.001% (read counts). Clones were considered mappable if detected in sequenced pre-transplant spleen, lymph node, or MLR CFSE-low populations of the donor or recipient. Cumulative frequency of alloreactive clones was calculated as a percentage of all sequences weighted by copy number. This immuneACCESS table, as held by TCRdb, lists in-frame sequences with V and J called but not all clones. Of the missing ones, under half trace to an unresolved V gene in checked studies; the others have no known cause. D and trimming come from the DNA, and the V and J calls and clone size come from that table. The sample contains tens of thousands of clones, about 89% of them found a single time. The ten biggest clones cover around 2.5% of the sample.

Reading the label with the study, this specimen's time point is: cells obtained before transplantation from donor or recipient. CD3+CD4+ and CD3+CD8+ populations were FACS-sorted from unstimulated pre-transplant donor and recipient cells taken from spleen or lymph nodes. V loses 7 bases, J loses 7 bases, and the germline ends lie 11 bases apart. Taken from the germline V gene (reference sequence), the CDR1 and CDR2 loops are MNHEY and SMNVEV. The cysteine opens and the phenylalanine closes a CDR3 of 12 amino acids. The read is trimmed to its CDR3 DNA, 36 bases read in frame from base 1. This receptor was obtained from a human donor who received an intestinal transplant. Sample: unstimulated CD8+ T cells sorted from spleen or lymph node cells, taken before intestinal transplant. The sequence joins TRBV27 to TRBJ2-1; TRBD1 is perhaps the D gene, given 5 matching bases. The CDR3 corresponds to CASTSQGNEQFF. Read as DNA, the sequence is TGTGCCAGCACCTCCCAGGGAAATGAGCAGTTCTTC.